Each of the 2 T cell receptor beta chains below was sequenced from the same sample in a study of shared clonotypes between healthy human individuals. Produced via immunoSEQ multiplex PCR; TCRdb's table is partial and in-frame only. The table includes fewer than 1.4 million clones, about 84% detected once. Material for sequencing was memory CD4+ T cells from PBMCs. Described subset: CD45RA-negative fraction. These receptors all stem from a man aged 18-30 years in good health. Some clones in this sample may be carry-over from other donors' samples.

The chain links TRBV19 to TRBJ1-1; D is unclear. Per the germline V gene, CDR1 is LNHDA and CDR2 is SQIVND (reference sequence). The CDR3 has 13 residues. Trimming left V 4 bases short and J 6 bases short, with 12 bases between. The CDR3 region has the DNA TGTGCCAGTAGTAACGGACCTGACTCTGAAGCTTTCTTT. As protein: CASSNGPDSEAFF.

The rearrangement links TRBV6-1 to TRBJ2-7; possibly TRBD2 for D (5 bases). CDR1 is MNHNS, CDR2 SASEGT, per germline. V was trimmed by 2 bases and J by 5 bases, leaving 13 bases between them. The CDR3 extends over 14 amino acids. CDR3 coding DNA: TGTGCCAGCAGTGAAATGCCCGGGATAAACGAGCAGTACTTC. Translation gives CASSEMPGINEQYF.